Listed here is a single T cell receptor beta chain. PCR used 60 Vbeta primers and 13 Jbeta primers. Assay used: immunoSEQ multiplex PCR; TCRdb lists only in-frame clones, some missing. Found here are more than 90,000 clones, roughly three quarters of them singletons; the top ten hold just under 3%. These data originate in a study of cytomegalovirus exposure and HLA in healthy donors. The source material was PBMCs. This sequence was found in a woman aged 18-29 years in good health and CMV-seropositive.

The CDR3 DNA sequence: TGCGCCAGCAGCGCTCCCGGTGGACAGGGGGTAAACGAGCAGTACTTC. This encodes CASSAPGGQGVNEQYF. The rearrangement links TRBV10-1 to TRBJ2-7; 10 bases match TRBD1. CDR1 is WNHNN, CDR2 SYGVQD, per germline (reference sequence). J lost 5 bases, V lost 6 bases, and 13 bases had no gene match. The CDR3 spans 16 residues.